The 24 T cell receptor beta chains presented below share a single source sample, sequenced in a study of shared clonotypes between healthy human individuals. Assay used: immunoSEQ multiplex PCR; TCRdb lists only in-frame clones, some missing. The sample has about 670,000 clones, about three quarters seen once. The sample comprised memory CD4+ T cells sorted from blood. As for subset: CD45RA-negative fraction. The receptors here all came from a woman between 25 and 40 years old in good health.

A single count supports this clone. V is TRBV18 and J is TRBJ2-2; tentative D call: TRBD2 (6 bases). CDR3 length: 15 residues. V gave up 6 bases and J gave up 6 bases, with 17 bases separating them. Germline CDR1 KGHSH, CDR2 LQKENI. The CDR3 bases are TGTGCCAGCTCCCTTTTTATTAGCGGATCCGGGGAGCTGTTTTTT. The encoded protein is CASSLFISGSGELFF.

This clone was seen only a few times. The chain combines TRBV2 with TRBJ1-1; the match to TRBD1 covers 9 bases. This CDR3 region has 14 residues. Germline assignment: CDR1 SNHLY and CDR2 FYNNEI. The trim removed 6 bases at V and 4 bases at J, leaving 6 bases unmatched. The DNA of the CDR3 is TGTGCCAGCAGGACGGGACAGGGAGTCACTGAAGCTTTCTTT. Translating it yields CASRTGQGVTEAFF.

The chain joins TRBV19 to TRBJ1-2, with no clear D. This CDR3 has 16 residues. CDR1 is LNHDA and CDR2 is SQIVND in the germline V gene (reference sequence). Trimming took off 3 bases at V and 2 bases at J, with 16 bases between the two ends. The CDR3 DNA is TGTGCCAGTAGTATGGGCCTCGGCGGAAAAAACTATGGCTACACCTTC. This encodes CASSMGLGGKNYGYTF.

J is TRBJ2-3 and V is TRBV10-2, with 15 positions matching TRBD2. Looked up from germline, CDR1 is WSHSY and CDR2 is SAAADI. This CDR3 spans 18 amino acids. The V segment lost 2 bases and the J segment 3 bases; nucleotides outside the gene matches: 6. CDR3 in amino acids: CASSEGGLAGGRTDTQYF. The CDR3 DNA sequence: TGCGCCAGCAGTGAGGGAGGACTAGCGGGAGGGAGGACAGATACGCAGTATTTT.

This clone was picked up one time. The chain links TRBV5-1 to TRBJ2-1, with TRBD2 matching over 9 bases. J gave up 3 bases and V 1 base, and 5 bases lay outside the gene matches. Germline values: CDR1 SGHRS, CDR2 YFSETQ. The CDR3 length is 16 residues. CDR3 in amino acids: CASSLFAGGFYNEQFF. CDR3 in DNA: TGCGCCAGCAGCTTGTTCGCGGGAGGGTTCTACAATGAGCAGTTCTTC.

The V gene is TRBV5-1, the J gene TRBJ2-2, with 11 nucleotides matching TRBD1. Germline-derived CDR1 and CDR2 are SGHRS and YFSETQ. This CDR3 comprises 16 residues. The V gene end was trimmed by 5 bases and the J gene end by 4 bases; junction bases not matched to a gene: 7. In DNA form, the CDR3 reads TGCGCCAGCAGTCCTACCGGGACAGGGGGCACCGGGGAGCTGTTTTTT. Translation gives CASSPTGTGGTGELFF.

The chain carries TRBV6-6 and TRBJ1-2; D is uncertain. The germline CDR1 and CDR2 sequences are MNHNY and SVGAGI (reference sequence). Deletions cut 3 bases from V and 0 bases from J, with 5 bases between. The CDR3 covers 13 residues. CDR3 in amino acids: CASSYSPNYGYTF. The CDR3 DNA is TGTGCCAGCAGTTATTCCCCTAACTATGGCTACACCTTC.

The DNA of the CDR3 is TGCAGCGTCCGGGACACTGCCTACGAGCAGTACTTC. It translates to CSVRDTAYEQYF. J is TRBJ2-7 and V is TRBV29-1; TRBD1 might be the D (6 bases). Germline V CDR1 and CDR2: SQVTM, ANQGSEA. V lost 6 bases, J lost 2 bases, and 11 bases lay in between. The CDR3 length is 12 residues.

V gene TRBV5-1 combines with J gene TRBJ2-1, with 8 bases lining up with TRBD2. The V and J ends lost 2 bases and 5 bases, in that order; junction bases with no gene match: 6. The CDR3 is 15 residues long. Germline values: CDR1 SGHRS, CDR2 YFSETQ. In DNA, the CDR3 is TGCGCCAGCAGCTTAGCGGGAGTAGATAACAATGAGCAGTTCTTC. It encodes CASSLAGVDNNEQFF.

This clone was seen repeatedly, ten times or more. The CDR3 region is CASSSFQGGYTF. CDR3 bases: TGTGCCAGCAGTTCATTCCAAGGGGGCTACACCTTC. V is TRBV27 and J is TRBJ1-2; D gene ambiguous. The CDR3 length is 12 residues. CDR1 and CDR2 from the germline V gene are MNHEY and SMNVEV (reference sequence). V was clipped by 4 bases and J by 8 bases, with 11 bases between them.

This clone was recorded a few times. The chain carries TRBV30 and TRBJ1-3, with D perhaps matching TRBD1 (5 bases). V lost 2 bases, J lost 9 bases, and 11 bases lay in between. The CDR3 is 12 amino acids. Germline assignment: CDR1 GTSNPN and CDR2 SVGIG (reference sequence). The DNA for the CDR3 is TGTGCCTGGAGTAGGGGACCGGGCACCATATATTTT. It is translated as CAWSRGPGTIYF.

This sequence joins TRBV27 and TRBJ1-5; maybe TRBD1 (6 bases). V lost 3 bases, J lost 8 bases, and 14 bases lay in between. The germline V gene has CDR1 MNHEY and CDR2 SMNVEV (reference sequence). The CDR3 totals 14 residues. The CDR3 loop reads CASSFSGANEPQHF. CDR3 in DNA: TGTGCCAGCAGTTTTTCAGGGGCTAATGAGCCCCAGCATTTT.

The CDR3 sequence is CASSEAGGTGGDEQYF. Here the CDR3 DNA reads TGTGCCAGCAGTGAAGCGGGAGGGACAGGGGGCGACGAGCAGTACTTC. This sequence joins TRBV6-1 and TRBJ2-7, with 12 nucleotides matching TRBD1. This CDR3 spans 16 amino acids. V was clipped by 0 bases and J by 5 bases; unmatched bases: 5. Germline CDR1 and CDR2: MNHNS and SASEGT.

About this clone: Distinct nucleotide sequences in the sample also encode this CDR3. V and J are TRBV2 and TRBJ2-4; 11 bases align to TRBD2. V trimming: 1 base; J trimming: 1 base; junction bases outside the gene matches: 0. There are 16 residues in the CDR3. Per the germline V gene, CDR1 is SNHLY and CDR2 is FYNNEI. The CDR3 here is CASSEGLAGAKNIQYF. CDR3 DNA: TGTGCCAGCAGTGAAGGACTAGCGGGGGCCAAAAACATTCAGTACTTC.

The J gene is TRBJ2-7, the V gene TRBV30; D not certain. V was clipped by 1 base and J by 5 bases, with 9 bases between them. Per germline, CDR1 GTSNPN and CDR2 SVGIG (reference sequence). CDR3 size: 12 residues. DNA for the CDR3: TGTGCCTGGAGTGGAGCAGGTAACGAGCAGTACTTC. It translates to CAWSGAGNEQYF.

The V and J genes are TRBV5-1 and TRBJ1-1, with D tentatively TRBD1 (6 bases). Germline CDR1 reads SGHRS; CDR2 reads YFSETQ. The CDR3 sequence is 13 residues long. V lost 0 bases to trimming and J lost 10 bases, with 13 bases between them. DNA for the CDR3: TGCGCCAGCAGCTTGGTGGGGGCCGCTCGAGCTTTCTTT. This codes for CASSLVGAARAFF.

The CDR3 spells CASTQPRTDYEQYF. DNA of the CDR3: TGTGCCAGCACCCAGCCCCGGACAGATTACGAGCAGTACTTC. The gene calls are TRBV28 and TRBJ2-7; a weak D match, TRBD1 (6 bases). Germline V gene data show CDR1 as MDHEN and CDR2 as SYDVKM. The CDR3 contains 14 residues. Trimming stripped 7 bases from V and 4 bases from J, with 17 bases between. Full variable domain (rest looked up from reference TRBV28 and TRBJ2-7): DVKVTQSSRYLVKRTGEKVFLECVQDMDHENMFWYRQDPGLGLRLIYFSYDVKMKEKGDIPEGYSVSREKKERFSLILESASTNQTSMYLCASTQPRTDYEQYFGPGTRLTVT.

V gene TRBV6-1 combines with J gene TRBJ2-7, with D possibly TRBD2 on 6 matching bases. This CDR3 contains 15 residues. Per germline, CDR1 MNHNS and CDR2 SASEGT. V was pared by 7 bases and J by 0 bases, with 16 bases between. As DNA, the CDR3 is TGTGCCAGCAACCCGGGACTTGGGAGCTCCTACGAGCAGTACTTC. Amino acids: CASNPGLGSSYEQYF.

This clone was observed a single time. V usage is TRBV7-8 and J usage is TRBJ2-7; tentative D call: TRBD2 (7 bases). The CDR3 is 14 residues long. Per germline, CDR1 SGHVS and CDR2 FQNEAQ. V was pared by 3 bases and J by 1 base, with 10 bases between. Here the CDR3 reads CASSFAGASYEQYF. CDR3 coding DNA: TGTGCCAGCAGCTTCGCGGGGGCTTCCTACGAGCAGTACTTC.

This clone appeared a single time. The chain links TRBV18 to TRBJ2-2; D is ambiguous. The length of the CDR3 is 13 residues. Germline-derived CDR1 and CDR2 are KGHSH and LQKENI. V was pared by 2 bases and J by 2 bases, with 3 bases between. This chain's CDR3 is CASSPDNTGELFF. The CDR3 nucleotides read TGTGCCAGCTCACCAGACAACACCGGGGAGCTGTTTTTT.

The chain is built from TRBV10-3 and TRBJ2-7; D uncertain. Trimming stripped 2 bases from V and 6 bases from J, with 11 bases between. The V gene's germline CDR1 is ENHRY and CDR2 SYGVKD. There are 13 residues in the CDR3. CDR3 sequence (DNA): TGTGCCATCAGTGAGCAGAGTTCAGGCGAGCAGTACTTC. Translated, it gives CAISEQSSGEQYF.

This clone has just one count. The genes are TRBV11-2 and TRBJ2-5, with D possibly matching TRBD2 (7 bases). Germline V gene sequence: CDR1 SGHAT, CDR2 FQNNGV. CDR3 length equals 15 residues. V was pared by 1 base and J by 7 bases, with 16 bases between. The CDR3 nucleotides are TGTGCCAGCAGCTTAGGAGGAGGGGAGGGGGGGACCCAGTACTTC. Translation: CASSLGGGEGGTQYF.

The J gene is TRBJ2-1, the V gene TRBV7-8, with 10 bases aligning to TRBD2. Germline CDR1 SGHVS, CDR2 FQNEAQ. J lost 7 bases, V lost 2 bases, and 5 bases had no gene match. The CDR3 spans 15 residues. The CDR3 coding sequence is TGTGCCAGCAGCTTATCTTTAGCGGGAGGAAATGAGCAGTTCTTC. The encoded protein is CASSLSLAGGNEQFF.

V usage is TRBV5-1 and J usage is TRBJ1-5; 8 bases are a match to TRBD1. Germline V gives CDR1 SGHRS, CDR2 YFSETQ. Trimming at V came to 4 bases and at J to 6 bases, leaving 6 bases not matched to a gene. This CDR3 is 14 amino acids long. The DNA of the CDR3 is TGCGCCAGCAGCCCCCACAGGGGGGGTCAGCCCCAGCATTTT. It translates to CASSPHRGGQPQHF. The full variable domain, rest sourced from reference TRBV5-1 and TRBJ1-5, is KAGVTQTPRYLIKTRGQQVTLSCSPISGHRSVSWYQQTPGQGLQFLFEYFSETQRNKGNFPGRFSGRQFSNSRSEMNVSTLELGDSALYLCASSPHRGGQPQHFGDGTRLSIL.